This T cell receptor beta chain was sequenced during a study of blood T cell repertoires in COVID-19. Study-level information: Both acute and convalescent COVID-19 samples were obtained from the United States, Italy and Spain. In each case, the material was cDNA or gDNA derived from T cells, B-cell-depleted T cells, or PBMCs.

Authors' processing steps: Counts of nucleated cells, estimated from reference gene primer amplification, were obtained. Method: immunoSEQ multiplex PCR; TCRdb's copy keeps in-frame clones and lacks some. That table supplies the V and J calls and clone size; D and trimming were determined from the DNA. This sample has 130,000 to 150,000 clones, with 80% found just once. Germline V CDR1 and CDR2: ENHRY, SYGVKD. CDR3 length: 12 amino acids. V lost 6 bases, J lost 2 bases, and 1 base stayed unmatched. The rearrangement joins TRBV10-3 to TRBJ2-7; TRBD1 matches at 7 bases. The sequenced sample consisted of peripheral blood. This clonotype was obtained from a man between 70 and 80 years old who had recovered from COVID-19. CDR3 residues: CAISDRAYEQYF. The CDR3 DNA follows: TGTGCCATCAGCGACAGGGCCTACGAGCAGTACTTC.